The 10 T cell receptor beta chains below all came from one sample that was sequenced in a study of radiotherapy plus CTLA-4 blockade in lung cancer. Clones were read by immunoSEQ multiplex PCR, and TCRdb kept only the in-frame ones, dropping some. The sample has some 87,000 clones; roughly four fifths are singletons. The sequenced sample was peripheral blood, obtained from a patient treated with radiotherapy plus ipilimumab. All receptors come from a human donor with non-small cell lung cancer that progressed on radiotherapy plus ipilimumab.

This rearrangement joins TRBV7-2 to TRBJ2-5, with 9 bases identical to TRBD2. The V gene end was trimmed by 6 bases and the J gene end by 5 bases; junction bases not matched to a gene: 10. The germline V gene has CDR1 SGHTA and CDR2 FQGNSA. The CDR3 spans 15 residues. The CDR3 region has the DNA TGTGCCAGCAGTCTAGGGGGACTAGCTACCGAGACCCAGTACTTC. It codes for CASSLGGLATETQYF.

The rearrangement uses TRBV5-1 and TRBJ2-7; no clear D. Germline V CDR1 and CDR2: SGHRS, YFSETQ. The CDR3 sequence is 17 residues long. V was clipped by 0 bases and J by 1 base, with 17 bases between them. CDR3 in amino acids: CASSLVAVQVFSYEQYF. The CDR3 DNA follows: TGCGCCAGCAGCTTGGTGGCAGTCCAAGTTTTTTCCTACGAGCAGTACTTC.

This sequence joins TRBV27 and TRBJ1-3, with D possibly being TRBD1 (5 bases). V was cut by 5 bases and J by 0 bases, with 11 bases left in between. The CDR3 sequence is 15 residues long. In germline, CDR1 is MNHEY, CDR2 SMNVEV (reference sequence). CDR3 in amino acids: CASSKGLVSGNTIYF. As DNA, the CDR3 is TGTGCCAGCAGTAAGGGGTTAGTCTCTGGAAACACCATATATTTT.

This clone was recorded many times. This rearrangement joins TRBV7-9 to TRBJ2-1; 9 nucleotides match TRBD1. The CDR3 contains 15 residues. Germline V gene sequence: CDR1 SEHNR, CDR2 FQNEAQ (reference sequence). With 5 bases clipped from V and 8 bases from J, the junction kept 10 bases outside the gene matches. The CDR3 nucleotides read TGTGCCAGCAGCGAACGGACAGGGGTTGGCCATGAGCAGTTCTTC. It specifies CASSERTGVGHEQFF.

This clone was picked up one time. The CDR3 is CASSQGRGRTDTQYF. CDR3 in DNA: TGTGCCAGCTCTCAGGGCAGGGGGCGCACAGATACGCAGTATTTT. V is TRBV18 and J is TRBJ2-3; 8 bases align to TRBD1. The V gene end was trimmed by 6 bases and the J gene end by 1 base; junction bases not matched to a gene: 6. Looked up from germline, CDR1 is KGHSH and CDR2 is LQKENI. The CDR3 loop spans 15 amino acids.

The CDR3 reads CSVASTVNTEAFF. DNA of the CDR3: TGCAGCGTTGCCTCGACAGTGAACACTGAAGCTTTCTTT. The J gene is TRBJ1-1, the V gene TRBV29-1; a weak D match, TRBD1 (5 bases). V lost 4 bases and J 0 bases, leaving 9 bases between the germline ends. Per germline, CDR1 SQVTM and CDR2 ANQGSEA. This CDR3 is 13 amino acids long.

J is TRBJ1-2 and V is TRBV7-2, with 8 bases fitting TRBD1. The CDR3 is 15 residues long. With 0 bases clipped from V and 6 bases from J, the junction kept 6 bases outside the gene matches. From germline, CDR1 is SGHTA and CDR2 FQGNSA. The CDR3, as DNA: TGTGCCAGCAGCTTAGCCCCCGGGACAGGACATGGCTACACCTTC. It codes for CASSLAPGTGHGYTF.

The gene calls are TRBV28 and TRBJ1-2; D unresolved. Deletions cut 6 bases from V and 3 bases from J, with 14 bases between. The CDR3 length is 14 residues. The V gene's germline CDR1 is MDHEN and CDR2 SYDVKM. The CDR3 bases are TGTGCCAGCAGCCCTCTAGGACGGCACTATGGCTACACCTTC. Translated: CASSPLGRHYGYTF.

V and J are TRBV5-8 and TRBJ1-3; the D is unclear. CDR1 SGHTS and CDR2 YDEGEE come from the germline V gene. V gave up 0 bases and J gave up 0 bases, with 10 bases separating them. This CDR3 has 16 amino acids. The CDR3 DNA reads TGTGCCAGCAGCTTGGAGGGTTTGGGCTCTGGAAACACCATATATTTT. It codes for CASSLEGLGSGNTIYF.

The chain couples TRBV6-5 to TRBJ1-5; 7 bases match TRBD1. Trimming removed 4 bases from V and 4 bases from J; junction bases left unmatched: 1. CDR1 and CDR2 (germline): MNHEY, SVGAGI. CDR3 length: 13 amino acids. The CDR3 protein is CASSWDRNQPQHF. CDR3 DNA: TGTGCCAGCAGTTGGGACAGAAATCAGCCCCAGCATTTT.